Following are 21 T cell receptor beta chains from one sample sequenced in a study of T-cell reconstitution after alpha-beta-depleted transplantation in children. Unique molecular identifiers were incorporated during preparation of the TCRbeta library. TCRdb passed the PCR reads through MiXCR, listing each CDR3 protein once. This table has 300,000 to 400,000 distinct CDR3 sequences, about 14% appearing once. The sample was PBMCs, taken from the stem cell graft. The receptors come from a human donor who donated a stem cell graft to a child with Fanconi anemia.

The CDR3 DNA reads TGTGCCAGCAGCTTGGACTCCAGGGGGCCCCAGGGCTACACCTTC. It encodes CASSLDSRGPQGYTF. The chain is built from TRBV7-2 and TRBJ1-2; 8 bases align to TRBD1. The germline V gene has CDR1 SGHTA and CDR2 FQGNSA. The CDR3 covers 15 residues. After removal of 3 bases from V and 8 bases from J, the junction contained 11 bases not matched to a gene. The whole variable domain, remainder taken from reference TRBV7-2 and TRBJ1-2, is GAGVSQSPSNKVTEKGKDVELRCDPISGHTALYWYRQSLGQGLEFLIYFQGNSAPDKSGLPSDRFSAERTGGSVSTLTIQRTQQEDSAVYLCASSLDSRGPQGYTFGSGTRLTVV.

This rearrangement joins TRBV5-8 to TRBJ2-5; maybe TRBD1 (6 bases). V dropped 3 bases and J dropped 0 bases, with 15 bases sitting between them. Looked up from germline, CDR1 is SGHTS and CDR2 is YDEGEE. CDR3 length: 16 amino acids. The chain's CDR3 is CASSWAGAGDQETQYF. The CDR3 nucleotides are TGTGCCAGCAGCTGGGCAGGGGCCGGGGACCAAGAGACCCAGTACTTC.

The chain couples TRBV20-1 to TRBJ2-5; D perhaps matches TRBD2 (6 bases). Trimming took off 7 bases at V and 5 bases at J, with 20 bases between the two ends. This CDR3 contains 14 residues. The germline gives CDR1 DFQATT, CDR2 SNEGSKA (reference sequence). The CDR3 nucleotides are TGCAGTGTGACGACGGGCAGCCGGGGGGAGACCCAGTACTTC. Protein sequence: CSVTTGSRGETQYF.

This clonotype was picked up many times. J is TRBJ2-3 and V is TRBV20-1; D perhaps matches TRBD2 (6 bases). Germline lookup yields CDR1 DFQATT and CDR2 SNEGSKA (reference sequence). This CDR3 is 13 amino acids long. V lost 4 bases to trimming and J lost 2 bases, with 10 bases between them. The CDR3 DNA follows: TGCAGTGCTAACGCGGGGAACACAGATACGCAGTATTTT. Its translation: CSANAGNTDTQYF.

This clonotype was found a few times. The rearrangement uses TRBV11-2 and TRBJ2-7; possible D gene TRBD1, 6 bases. Trimming stripped 5 bases from V and 4 bases from J, with 9 bases between. The germline CDR1 and CDR2 sequences are SGHAT and FQNNGV. The CDR3 length is 12 residues. This CDR3 is CASSPDRYEQYV. CDR3 nucleotides: TGTGCCAGCAGCCCCGACAGGTACGAGCAGTACGTC.

This clonotype was recorded many times. The V call is TRBV11-2, the J call TRBJ2-1, with 11 positions matching TRBD2. V shed 5 bases, J shed 4 bases, and the junction held 4 bases outside the gene matches. Germline CDR1 is SGHAT and CDR2 is FQNNGV. The CDR3 totals 15 residues. The CDR3 nucleotides read TGTGCCAGCAGCATACTAGCGGGGGTTTACAATGAGCAGTTCTTC. Its protein is CASSILAGVYNEQFF.

The chain is built from TRBV20-1 and TRBJ1-1, with D possibly being TRBD1 (6 bases). The CDR3 length is 15 residues. Germline lookup yields CDR1 DFQATT and CDR2 SNEGSKA (reference sequence). The V gene lost 4 bases and the J gene lost 1 base, with 16 bases spanning the gap. CDR3 loop: CSATKGRGGNTEAFF. The CDR3 bases are TGCAGTGCTACCAAGGGACGAGGGGGGAACACTGAAGCTTTCTTT.

This clonotype was picked up many times. V is TRBV6-4 and J is TRBJ2-3, with TRBD2 matching 13 bases. V lost 0 bases, J lost 4 bases, and 1 base stayed unmatched. Germline-derived CDR1 and CDR2 are MRHNA and SNTAGT. This CDR3 comprises 16 residues. CDR3 amino acids: CASSDSTSGGADTQYF. The CDR3 DNA follows: TGTGCCAGCAGTGACTCTACTAGCGGGGGGGCAGATACGCAGTATTTT.

This clonotype occurred many times. The genes are TRBV12-3 or TRBV12-4 and TRBJ1-2, with no clear D. This CDR3 has 13 amino acids. The ends were cut back, 2 bases at V and 2 bases at J, with 6 bases in the middle. CDR3 DNA: TGTGCCAGCAGTTTAATGGCAAACTATGGCTACACCTTC. Amino acid sequence: CASSLMANYGYTF.

This chain connects TRBV19 to TRBJ2-1; D may match TRBD1 or TRBD2 (6 bases each). Trimming took off 7 bases at V and 5 bases at J, with 18 bases between the two ends. The length of the CDR3 is 15 residues. CDR1 and CDR2 from the germline V gene are LNHDA and SQIVND (reference sequence). The CDR3 here is CASKVGGLINNEQFF. Here the CDR3 DNA reads TGTGCCAGTAAGGTCGGGGGCCTGATCAACAATGAGCAGTTCTTC.

This clonotype is medium-sized. V gene TRBV4-1 combines with J gene TRBJ2-1, with D perhaps TRBD1 (5 bases). Looked up from germline, CDR1 is MGHRA and CDR2 is YSYEKL. V was shortened by 1 base and J by 6 bases, with 7 bases between the two germline ends. The CDR3 loop spans 13 amino acids. CDR3 coding DNA: TGCGCCAGCAGCCAAGGGGGCATCAATGAGCAGTTCTTC. It is translated as CASSQGGINEQFF.

This clonotype was counted between two and nine times. This chain uses TRBV20-1 with TRBJ2-7; 7 nucleotides align to TRBD1. After removal of 3 bases from V and 2 bases from J, the junction contained 4 bases not matched to a gene. In germline, CDR1 is DFQATT, CDR2 SNEGSKA (reference sequence). The CDR3 sequence is 13 residues long. The CDR3 spells CSASSGQTYEQYV. CDR3 nucleotides: TGCAGTGCTAGTTCGGGACAGACCTACGAGCAGTACGTC.

The table lists this clonotype with a few counts. This chain joins TRBV6-2 or TRBV6-3 and TRBJ1-2, with TRBD1 matching 8 bases. From germline, CDR1 is MNHEY and CDR2 SVGEGT. Germline trimming cut 5 bases from V and 6 bases from J; bases unmatched to any gene: 14. There are 16 residues in the CDR3. The CDR3 loop reads CASSVLDRVPLDGYTF. The CDR3 region has the DNA TGTGCCAGCAGTGTCCTGGACAGGGTACCCCTGGATGGCTACACCTTC.

This clonotype was seen a handful of times. The rearrangement uses TRBV28 and TRBJ2-1, with D maybe TRBD2 (6 bases). The germline CDR1 and CDR2 sequences are MDHEN and SYDVKM. Deletions cut 2 bases from V and 3 bases from J, with 11 bases between. This CDR3 is 15 amino acids long. CDR3: CASSLMGRGYNEQFF. CDR3 DNA: TGTGCCAGCAGTTTAATGGGGCGGGGCTACAATGAGCAGTTCTTC.

This clonotype was seen at least ten times. The J gene is TRBJ1-1, the V gene TRBV4-2; 8 bases match TRBD1. The length of the CDR3 is 15 residues. Germline assignment: CDR1 LGHNA and CDR2 YNFKEQ. V was pared by 0 bases and J by 5 bases, with 5 bases of the junction left unmatched. Written as DNA, the CDR3 is TGTGCCAGCAGCCAAGAGTGGACAGGGTATACTGAAGCTTTCTTT. Residues: CASSQEWTGYTEAFF.

This clonotype turned up a few times. The rearrangement links TRBV5-1 to TRBJ1-2; D gene unclear. The CDR3 has 13 residues. Trimming took off 5 bases at V and 2 bases at J, with 10 bases between the two ends. Looked up from germline, CDR1 is SGHRS and CDR2 is YFSETQ. The CDR3 DNA reads TGCGCCAGCAGTACAGACTTAAACTATGGCTACACCTTC. It encodes CASSTDLNYGYTF.

This rearrangement joins TRBV5-4 to TRBJ2-1, with 8 bases matching TRBD2. Trimming took 4 bases from V and 6 from J; bases not matched to a gene: 6. The V gene's germline CDR1 is SGHNT and CDR2 YYREEE (reference sequence). The CDR3 is made up of 14 amino acids. The CDR3 reads CASSLRGAGNEQFF. CDR3 nucleotides: TGTGCCAGCAGCCTGCGGGGGGCCGGCAATGAGCAGTTCTTC. The full variable domain, completed using reference TRBV5-4 and TRBJ2-1, is ETGVTQSPTHLIKTRGQQVTLRCSSQSGHNTVSWYQQALGQGPQFIFQYYREEENGRGNFPPRFSGLQFPNYSSELNVNALELDDSALYLCASSLRGAGNEQFFGPGTRLTVL.

This clonotype was recorded a few times. V is TRBV7-2 and J is TRBJ2-5; 7 bases align to TRBD1. The V segment lost 4 bases and the J segment 0 bases; nucleotides outside the gene matches: 5. CDR1 is SGHTA and CDR2 is FQGNSA in the germline V gene. The CDR3 length is 15 residues. The CDR3 region has the DNA TGTGCCAGCAGCTCGGGACAGATTTACCAAGAGACCCAGTACTTC. It codes for CASSSGQIYQETQYF. Full variable domain (outside the CDR3, taken from reference TRBV7-2 and TRBJ2-5): GAGVSQSPSNKVTEKGKDVELRCDPISGHTALYWYRQSLGQGLEFLIYFQGNSAPDKSGLPSDRFSAERTGGSVSTLTIQRTQQEDSAVYLCASSSGQIYQETQYFGPGTRLLVL.

This clonotype was counted at least ten times. The V and J genes are TRBV7-9 and TRBJ2-3; tentatively, D is TRBD1 (5 bases). Trimming pared 3 bases from V and 4 bases from J, leaving 11 bases between. This CDR3 spans 14 amino acids. From germline, CDR1 is SEHNR and CDR2 FQNEAQ (reference sequence). As DNA, the CDR3 is TGTGCCAGCAGCTTGGGCAGGGCAGCAGATACGCAGTATTTT. Protein sequence: CASSLGRAADTQYF.

At least ten counts were recorded for this clonotype. V and J are TRBV20-1 and TRBJ1-1; D is unresolved. Germline V gene lookup returns CDR1 DFQATT and CDR2 SNEGSKA (reference sequence). The CDR3 runs to 11 residues. This CDR3 is CRATRGTEAFF. The CDR3 DNA reads TGCAGGGCAACCCGGGGCACTGAAGCTTTCTTT.

This clonotype came up once. The chain carries TRBV27 and TRBJ2-1; TRBD2 aligns across 7 bases. This CDR3 has 15 residues. Trimming cost V 3 bases and J 4 bases; bases outside gene matches: 6. Germline V gene sequence: CDR1 MNHEY, CDR2 SMNVEV (reference sequence). CDR3 nucleotide sequence: TGTGCCAGCAGTTTTGGGCGGGGGAGGTACAATGAGCAGTTCTTC. This translates into CASSFGRGRYNEQFF.